What follows describes a single T cell receptor (beta chain). The data are from a study of identical twins. One entry per CDR3 protein results from TCRdb running MiXCR on the 5' RACE reads. The table has 1.5 million to 2 million distinct CDR3 sequences, under 35% seen once. The V and J ends lost 3 bases and 5 bases respectively, with 24 bases between them. Germline CDR1 reads SGDLS; CDR2 reads YYNGEE. This CDR3 contains 17 residues. Sequencing input: cord blood. This sequence originates from a newborn girl in good health. The V gene is TRBV9, the J gene TRBJ2-7; perhaps TRBD2 as D (5 bases). The DNA for the CDR3 is TGTGCCAGCAGCGGGGTAGGGTCCCATCTAGCTGTCCACGAGCAGTACTTC. It encodes CASSGVGSHLAVHEQYF.